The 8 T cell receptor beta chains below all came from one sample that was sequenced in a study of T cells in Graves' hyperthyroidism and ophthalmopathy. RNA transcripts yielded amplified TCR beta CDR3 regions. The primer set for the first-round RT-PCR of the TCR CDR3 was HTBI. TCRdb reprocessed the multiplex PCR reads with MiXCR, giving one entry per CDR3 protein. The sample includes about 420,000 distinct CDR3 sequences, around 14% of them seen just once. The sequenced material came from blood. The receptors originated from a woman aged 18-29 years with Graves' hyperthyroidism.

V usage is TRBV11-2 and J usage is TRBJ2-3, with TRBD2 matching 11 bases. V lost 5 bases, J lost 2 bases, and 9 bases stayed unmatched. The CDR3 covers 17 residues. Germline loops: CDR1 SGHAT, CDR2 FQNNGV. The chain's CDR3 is CASSAGTSGPVTDTQYF. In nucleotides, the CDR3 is TGTGCCAGCAGCGCCGGGACTAGCGGCCCGGTCACAGATACGCAGTATTTT.

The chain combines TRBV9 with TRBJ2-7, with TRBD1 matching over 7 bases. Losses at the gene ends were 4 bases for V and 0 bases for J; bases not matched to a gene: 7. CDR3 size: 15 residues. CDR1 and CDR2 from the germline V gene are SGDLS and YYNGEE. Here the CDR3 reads CASSPLGTASYEQYF. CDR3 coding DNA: TGTGCCAGCAGCCCACTAGGGACAGCCTCCTACGAGCAGTACTTC.

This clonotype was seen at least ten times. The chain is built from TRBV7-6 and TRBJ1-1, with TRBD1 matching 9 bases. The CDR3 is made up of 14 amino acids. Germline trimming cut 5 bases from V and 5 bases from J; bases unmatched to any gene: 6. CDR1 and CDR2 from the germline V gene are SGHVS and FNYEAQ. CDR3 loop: CASSQGQGPTEAFF. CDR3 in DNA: TGTGCCAGCAGCCAGGGACAGGGCCCTACTGAAGCTTTCTTT.

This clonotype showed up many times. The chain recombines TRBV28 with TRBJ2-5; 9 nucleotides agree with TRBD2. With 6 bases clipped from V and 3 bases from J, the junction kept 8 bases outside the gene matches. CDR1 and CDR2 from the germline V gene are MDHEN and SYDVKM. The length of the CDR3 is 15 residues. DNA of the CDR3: TGTGCCAGCAGCCGACAGCTAGCGGGAAAAGAGACCCAGTACTTC. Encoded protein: CASSRQLAGKETQYF.

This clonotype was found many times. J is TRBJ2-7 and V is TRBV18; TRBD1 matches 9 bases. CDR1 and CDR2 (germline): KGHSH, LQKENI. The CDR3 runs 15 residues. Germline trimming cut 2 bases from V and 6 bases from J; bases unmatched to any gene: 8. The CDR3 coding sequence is TGTGCCAGCTCACCAGTACAGGGGGCGCATGTCGAGCAGTACTTC. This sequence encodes CASSPVQGAHVEQYF.

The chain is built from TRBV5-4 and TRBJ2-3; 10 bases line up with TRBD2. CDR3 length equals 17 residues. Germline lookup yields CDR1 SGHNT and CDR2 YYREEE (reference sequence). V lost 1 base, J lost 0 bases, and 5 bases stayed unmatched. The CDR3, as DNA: TGTGCCAGCAGCTTGTACGGACTAGCGGCTAGCACAGATACGCAGTATTTT. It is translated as CASSLYGLAASTDTQYF. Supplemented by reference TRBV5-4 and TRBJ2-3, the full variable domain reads ETGVTQSPTHLIKTRGQQVTLRCSSQSGHNTVSWYQQALGQGPQFIFQYYREEENGRGNFPPRFSGLQFPNYSSELNVNALELDDSALYLCASSLYGLAASTDTQYFGPGTRLTVL.

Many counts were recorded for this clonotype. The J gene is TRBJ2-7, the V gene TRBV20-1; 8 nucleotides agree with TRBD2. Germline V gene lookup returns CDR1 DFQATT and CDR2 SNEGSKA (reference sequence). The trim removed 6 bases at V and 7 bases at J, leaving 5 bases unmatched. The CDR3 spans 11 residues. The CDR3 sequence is CSAGTRGEQYF. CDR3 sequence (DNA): TGCAGTGCCGGGACTAGAGGTGAGCAGTACTTC.

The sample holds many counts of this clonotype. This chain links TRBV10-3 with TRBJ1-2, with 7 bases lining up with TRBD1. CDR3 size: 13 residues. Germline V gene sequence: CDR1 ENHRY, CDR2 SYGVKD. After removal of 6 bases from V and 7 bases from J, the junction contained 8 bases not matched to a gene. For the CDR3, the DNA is TGTGCCATCAGCGACAGGGTTGGAGGTGGCTACACCTTC. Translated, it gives CAISDRVGGGYTF.